The clone carrying this TCR beta chain was seen a handful of times. All of the donors were Caucasians in good health. After removal of 1 base from V and 4 bases from J, the junction contained 8 bases not matched to a gene. The germline gives CDR1 DFQATT, CDR2 SNEGSKA (reference sequence). This CDR3 region has 16 residues. TCRdb ran MiXCR on the 5' RACE reads and lists one entry per CDR3 protein. The sample consists of 200,000 to 250,000 distinct CDR3 sequences, 11% to 15% of them appearing once. The sample comes from a study of identical twins. The source of this sequence is a woman aged 18-29 years in good health. The rearrangement joins TRBV20-1 to TRBJ1-5; 9 positions agree with TRBD1. What was sequenced was memory (CD45RO+) T cells sorted from blood. Written as DNA, the CDR3 is TGCAGTGCTAGAGTGCCCGGGACAGGGCGTAATCAGCCCCAGCATTTT. This gives the protein CSARVPGTGRNQPQHF.